These 26 T cell receptor beta chains came from one sample sequenced in a study of a mutant IDH1 vaccine in newly diagnosed glioma. These receptors lack a known antigen. Using immunoSEQ multiplex PCR, the repertoire was profiled, and TCRdb retains in-frame clones only, with some absent. The table includes some 33,000 clones, approximately 88% detected once. Noted time point: week 23, last vaccination. Each dose of the vaccine consisted of 300 ug of mutant IDH1 20-mer peptide, with topical imiquimod. This specimen consisted of PBMCs, obtained from a glioma patient whose treatment included an IDH1 peptide vaccine. These receptors came from a man aged 35 to 55 with glioma.

This clone was picked up a small number of times. The genes are TRBV9 and TRBJ1-4, with D tentatively TRBD1 (5 bases). V dropped 7 bases and J dropped 0 bases, with 7 bases sitting between them. The CDR3 length is 13 residues. Germline CDR1 reads SGDLS; CDR2 reads YYNGEE. CDR3 sequence: CASGGATNEKLFF. The CDR3 DNA follows: TGTGCCAGCGGGGGGGCAACTAATGAAAAACTGTTTTTT.

The chain has TRBV4-1 and TRBJ1-4; D is uncertain. The ends were cut back, 0 bases at V and 15 bases at J, with 17 bases in the middle. CDR1 is MGHRA, CDR2 YSYEKL, per germline. This CDR3 is 14 amino acids long. This chain's CDR3 is CASSQDVRGVHLFF. CDR3 nucleotides: TGCGCCAGCAGCCAAGATGTTCGGGGAGTCCACTTGTTTTTT.

The rearrangement uses TRBV25-1 and TRBJ2-1; TRBD1 matches 7 bases. The CDR3 consists of 16 residues. With V trimmed by 3 bases and J by 5 bases, 10 bases remained unmatched. Per germline, CDR1 MGHDK and CDR2 SYGVNS. CDR3 protein: CASSDLTGTDHNEQFF. CDR3 coding DNA: TGTGCCAGCAGTGACCTGACCGGGACAGATCACAATGAGCAGTTCTTC.

This clone appeared once. The chain carries TRBV28 and TRBJ1-5; unclear D gene. V lost 2 bases and J lost 9, with 5 bases in between. The CDR3 spans 11 residues. Germline V gene sequence: CDR1 MDHEN, CDR2 SYDVKM. The CDR3 DNA reads TGTGCCAGCAGTTTACGCGGGCCCCAGCATTTT. It encodes CASSLRGPQHF.

Only one count was recorded for this clone. This chain uses TRBV19 with TRBJ1-2, with TRBD1 identical over 9 bases. Germline V gene data show CDR1 as LNHDA and CDR2 as SQIVND (reference sequence). The junction had 8 bases not matched to a gene; V was cut back by 5 bases and J by 1 base. This CDR3 is built from 16 residues. CDR3 residues: CASSLPDRGGNYGYTF. The CDR3 DNA reads as TGTGCCAGTAGTCTCCCCGACAGGGGGGGTAACTATGGCTACACCTTC.

The chain combines TRBV18 with TRBJ1-2; TRBD1 might be the D (5 bases). This CDR3 is 12 amino acids long. Per the germline V gene, CDR1 is KGHSH and CDR2 is LQKENI. Trimming removed 3 bases from V and 3 bases from J, with 5 bases in between. The CDR3 loop is CASSPGDYGYTF. CDR3 nucleotides: TGTGCCAGCTCACCGGGGGACTATGGCTACACCTTC.

This clone was found a few times. The chain joins TRBV5-4 to TRBJ2-3, with 11 bases that match TRBD2. Germline-derived CDR1 and CDR2 are SGHNT and YYREEE (reference sequence). This CDR3 contains 17 residues. V was clipped by 3 bases and J by 5 bases; unmatched bases: 11. The CDR3 nucleotides are TGTGCCAGCAGCTCAACGGGGACTAGCGGACCAATAGATACGCAGTATTTT. Translated: CASSSTGTSGPIDTQYF. Combining the CDR3 with reference TRBV5-4 and TRBJ2-3 gives the whole variable domain ETGVTQSPTHLIKTRGQQVTLRCSSQSGHNTVSWYQQALGQGPQFIFQYYREEENGRGNFPPRFSGLQFPNYSSELNVNALELDDSALYLCASSSTGTSGPIDTQYFGPGTRLTVL.

This chain joins TRBV6-1 and TRBJ2-3, with TRBD2 matching over 11 bases. CDR1 is MNHNS, CDR2 SASEGT, per germline. The CDR3 runs 14 residues. V shed 7 bases and J 7 bases; nucleotides not matched to a gene: 7. The CDR3 nucleotides are TGTGCCAGCACTCTAGCGGGGGGTCCCAATACGCAGTATTTT. Residues: CASTLAGGPNTQYF.

CDR3 protein: CATRGGPETQYF. Here the CDR3 DNA reads TGTGCCACGAGGGGGGGCCCAGAGACCCAGTACTTC. The V and J genes are TRBV19 and TRBJ2-5, with D maybe TRBD2 (7 bases). V lost 10 bases to trimming and J lost 4 bases, with 13 bases between them. The germline V gene encodes CDR1 LNHDA and CDR2 SQIVND (reference sequence). The CDR3 totals 12 residues.

This clone was seen a single time. The chain recombines TRBV29-1 with TRBJ1-5, with 10 bases fitting TRBD1. The germline CDR1 and CDR2 sequences are SQVTM and ANQGSEA. With 7 bases clipped from V and 7 bases from J, the junction kept 7 bases outside the gene matches. This CDR3 region has 13 residues. CDR3 nucleotides: TGCAGCGCGATGACAGGGGGCGGACAGCCCCAGCATTTT. It yields the protein CSAMTGGGQPQHF. Full variable domain (missing parts from reference TRBV29-1 and TRBJ1-5): SAVISQKPSRDICQRGTSLTIQCQVDSQVTMMFWYRQQPGQSLTLIATANQGSEATYESGFVIDKFPISRPNLTFSTLTVSNMSPEDSSIYLCSAMTGGGQPQHFGDGTRLSIL.

This clone has more than one count but fewer than ten. The DNA for the CDR3 is TGTGCCAGCAGCACCCAGACTGGTTTCGGAAACACCATATATTTT. Its translation is CASSTQTGFGNTIYF. The chain couples TRBV5-6 to TRBJ1-3; D call uncertain. The V gene's germline CDR1 is SGHDT and CDR2 YYEEEE. Trimming shortened V by 4 bases and J by 4 bases, and 15 bases separated the two germline ends. The CDR3 is made up of 15 amino acids.

The chain has TRBV7-2 and TRBJ2-7; 10 nucleotides agree with TRBD2. This CDR3 comprises 16 residues. The ends lost 7 bases at V and 5 bases at J; junction bases unmatched: 14. CDR1 and CDR2 from the germline V gene are SGHTA and FQGNSA. Written as DNA, the CDR3 is TGTGCCAGCAACCGGCCTGGGCTAGCGGGAGTTAACGAGCAGTACTTC. This gives the protein CASNRPGLAGVNEQYF. Full variable domain (remainder filled in from reference TRBV7-2 and TRBJ2-7): GAGVSQSPSNKVTEKGKDVELRCDPISGHTALYWYRQSLGQGLEFLIYFQGNSAPDKSGLPSDRFSAERTGGSVSTLTIQRTQQEDSAVYLCASNRPGLAGVNEQYFGPGTRLTVT.

This chain connects TRBV5-4 to TRBJ2-7; 7 nucleotides line up with TRBD2. CDR3 size: 13 residues. J lost 5 bases, V lost 6 bases, and 8 bases had no gene match. CDR1 SGHNT and CDR2 YYREEE come from the germline V gene (reference sequence). The CDR3 loop reads CASIPVGGDEQYF. The CDR3 DNA reads TGTGCCAGCATTCCAGTGGGAGGGGACGAGCAGTACTTC. Based on the CDR3 plus reference TRBV5-4 and TRBJ2-7, the full variable domain is ETGVTQSPTHLIKTRGQQVTLRCSSQSGHNTVSWYQQALGQGPQFIFQYYREEENGRGNFPPRFSGLQFPNYSSELNVNALELDDSALYLCASIPVGGDEQYFGPGTRLTVT.

This clone was counted between two and nine times. The V and J genes are TRBV5-4 and TRBJ2-3; TRBD2 agrees at 10 bases. Trimming removed 4 bases from V and 4 bases from J; junction bases left unmatched: 3. CDR1 and CDR2 from the germline V gene are SGHNT and YYREEE (reference sequence). This CDR3 is 14 amino acids long. The CDR3 protein is CASSLAGDADTQYF. CDR3 in DNA: TGTGCCAGCAGCCTAGCGGGGGATGCAGATACGCAGTATTTT.

This rearrangement joins TRBV5-1 to TRBJ2-7; the match to TRBD2 covers 14 bases. V shed 3 bases and J 0 bases; nucleotides not matched to a gene: 5. The CDR3 spans 17 residues. The germline V gene has CDR1 SGHRS and CDR2 YFSETQ. CDR3 DNA: TGCGCCAGCAGCTCCGGACTAGCGGGAGGCCTCTCCTACGAGCAGTACTTC. It codes for CASSSGLAGGLSYEQYF.

The genes are TRBV11-2 and TRBJ2-2; 7 nucleotides align to TRBD2. The CDR3 sequence is 15 residues long. CDR1 and CDR2 (germline): SGHAT, FQNNGV. V dropped 2 bases and J dropped 5; count of bases not matched to a gene: 5. The CDR3 bases are TGTGCCAGCAGCTTAACGCTCGGGGGGACCGGGGAGCTGTTTTTT. Its protein product is CASSLTLGGTGELFF.

The chain combines TRBV28 with TRBJ1-2; D might be TRBD1 (6 bases). The length of the CDR3 is 14 residues. The ends were cut back, 6 bases at V and 4 bases at J, with 15 bases in the middle. CDR1 is MDHEN and CDR2 is SYDVKM in the germline V gene. This chain's CDR3 is CASRETGISYGYTF. CDR3 coding DNA: TGTGCCAGCAGAGAAACAGGGATCTCCTATGGCTACACCTTC.

The rearrangement joins TRBV5-4 to TRBJ2-7; 8 bases match TRBD2. The J segment lost 10 bases and the V segment lost 4 bases, leaving 10 bases of the junction unmatched. Germline V gives CDR1 SGHNT, CDR2 YYREEE (reference sequence). The CDR3 totals 13 residues. This CDR3 is CASSPGASGPQYF. The CDR3 DNA follows: TGTGCCAGCAGCCCCGGGGCTAGCGGGCCCCAGTACTTC.

The V call is TRBV27, the J call TRBJ2-7; 12 nucleotides match TRBD1. The trim removed 6 bases at V and 5 bases at J, leaving 8 bases unmatched. The CDR3 contains 15 residues. Germline values: CDR1 MNHEY, CDR2 SMNVEV (reference sequence). CDR3 sequence reads: CASRGYGTGGNEQYF. CDR3 bases: TGTGCCAGCAGAGGTTACGGGACAGGGGGCAACGAGCAGTACTTC.

This clone appeared once. The V call is TRBV18, the J call TRBJ2-7; maybe TRBD1 (6 bases). The CDR3 has 14 residues. The germline gives CDR1 KGHSH, CDR2 LQKENI. V was shortened by 6 bases and J by 3 bases, with 15 bases between the two germline ends. The CDR3 sequence: CASSPAEGDYEQYF. Written as DNA, the CDR3 is TGTGCCAGCTCCCCCGCCGAGGGGGACTACGAGCAGTACTTC.

The V and J genes are TRBV6-1 and TRBJ1-5; D unresolved. Germline V lookup: CDR1 MNHNS, CDR2 SASEGT. The CDR3 contains 14 residues. V shed 9 bases and J shed 2 bases, with 14 bases lying between them. Here the CDR3 reads CASTVTGRNQPQHF. The CDR3 DNA reads TGTGCCAGTACAGTCACCGGCCGCAATCAGCCCCAGCATTTT.

The chain joins TRBV27 to TRBJ1-1; D is uncertain. Trimming stripped 0 bases from V and 5 bases from J, with 10 bases between. CDR3 length equals 14 residues. In germline, CDR1 is MNHEY, CDR2 SMNVEV (reference sequence). CDR3 sequence: CASSLSGLETEAFF. The CDR3 coding sequence is TGTGCCAGCAGTTTATCTGGGTTGGAAACTGAAGCTTTCTTT.

This chain links TRBV19 with TRBJ1-5, with a weak D call TRBD1 (5 bases). The CDR3 spans 15 residues. The V end lost 7 bases, the J end lost 2 bases, and 15 bases lay between the germline ends. Germline V gene lookup returns CDR1 LNHDA and CDR2 SQIVND (reference sequence). CDR3 nucleotide sequence: TGTGCCAGTAACCCGGTCGGGGCGGGCAATCAGCCCCAGCATTTT. Protein sequence: CASNPVGAGNQPQHF.

The V and J genes are TRBV19 and TRBJ1-5; TRBD1 might be the D (6 bases). V lost 0 bases and J 2 bases, leaving 11 bases between the germline ends. Germline-derived CDR1 and CDR2 are LNHDA and SQIVND (reference sequence). The CDR3 sequence is 16 residues long. The CDR3 DNA follows: TGTGCCAGTAGTATAGAACAGGGCTTCGGCAATCAGCCCCAGCATTTT. Translated, it gives CASSIEQGFGNQPQHF.

The genes are TRBV5-4 and TRBJ1-1; D gene ambiguous. The CDR3 has 15 amino acids. CDR1 is SGHNT and CDR2 is YYREEE in the germline V gene (reference sequence). The ends were cut back, 1 base at V and 5 bases at J, with 15 bases in the middle. CDR3: CASSLRKGVFTEAFF. For the CDR3, the DNA is TGTGCCAGCAGCTTGAGAAAGGGTGTGTTTACTGAAGCTTTCTTT.

The count of this clone is one. The chain carries TRBV7-2 and TRBJ2-7, with 9 bases identical to TRBD1. Germline V gene data show CDR1 as SGHTA and CDR2 as FQGNSA. CDR3 size: 14 residues. V was pared by 5 bases and J by 5 bases, with 7 bases of the junction left unmatched. The CDR3 loop reads CASSHGQGMDEQYF. Written as DNA, the CDR3 is TGTGCCAGCAGCCACGGACAGGGGATGGACGAGCAGTACTTC.